These 7 T cell receptor beta chains came from one sample sequenced in a study of T cell responses to AZD1222 COVID-19 vaccine. Measured with immunoSEQ multiplex PCR; TCRdb has only the in-frame clones, and not every one. Altogether 180,000 or so clones are present, around 94% being singletons, with the ten largest covering 0.64%. The sample in question was peripheral blood, obtained on day 0 of AZD1222 vaccination. Receptors were obtained from an adult in good health.

The chain uses TRBV4-2 and TRBJ2-7, with D maybe TRBD2 (6 bases). The CDR3 is 15 amino acids. V lost 0 bases to trimming and J lost 1 base, with 10 bases between them. Germline V gene data show CDR1 as LGHNA and CDR2 as YNFKEQ. The CDR3 sequence: CASSQDPAGSYEQYF. CDR3 coding DNA: TGTGCCAGCAGCCAAGACCCGGCGGGGTCCTACGAGCAGTACTTC.

This clone was found a few times. This sequence joins TRBV6-5 and TRBJ2-5; D call uncertain. The CDR3 runs 14 residues. The ends were cut back, 5 bases at V and 0 bases at J, with 10 bases in the middle. Germline V CDR1 and CDR2: MNHEY, SVGAGI. The CDR3 bases are TGTGCCAGCAGTACGGACCTATACCAAGAGACCCAGTACTTC. Residues: CASSTDLYQETQYF.

The rearrangement joins TRBV4-1 to TRBJ2-5; perhaps TRBD1 as D (5 bases). The CDR3 contains 15 residues. Trimming shortened V by 1 base and J by 4 bases, and 13 bases separated the two germline ends. The germline CDR1 and CDR2 sequences are MGHRA and YSYEKL. CDR3 nucleotide sequence: TGCGCCAGCAGCCAAGTACCAGCCCAGGGAGAGACCCAGTACTTC. Amino acid sequence: CASSQVPAQGETQYF.

This clone was seen a single time. Sequence at one end of the junction differs from germline and may be a read error. CDR3 amino acids: CASSFQMTGGIVF. CDR3 in DNA: TGTGCCAGCAGTTTTCAGATGACAGGGGGAATCGTCTTT. V and J are TRBV12-3 or TRBV12-4 and TRBJ1-1; 9 bases match TRBD1. The CDR3 consists of 13 residues.

The chain recombines TRBV28 with TRBJ1-2, with D hard to call. Trimming took off 6 bases at V and 2 bases at J, with 7 bases between the two ends. Germline assignment: CDR1 MDHEN and CDR2 SYDVKM. The CDR3 spans 12 residues. CDR3 DNA sequence: TGTGCCAGCAGAGACACGAACTATGGCTACACCTTC. Residues: CASRDTNYGYTF.

The V and J genes are TRBV27 and TRBJ2-5, with 8 bases that match TRBD2. Germline V CDR1 and CDR2: MNHEY, SMNVEV (reference sequence). The CDR3 extends over 12 amino acids. Germline trimming cut 8 bases from V and 4 bases from J; bases unmatched to any gene: 3. This chain's CDR3 is CASARGGETQYF. For the CDR3, the DNA is TGTGCCAGCGCCCGGGGGGGAGAGACCCAGTACTTC.

V and J are TRBV16 and TRBJ2-3; D possibly corresponds to TRBD1 (6 bases). This CDR3 spans 16 amino acids. Deletions cut 0 bases from V and 8 bases from J, with 18 bases between. Germline loops: CDR1 KGHSY, CDR2 FQNENV. The chain's CDR3 is CASSQSVGPPRGTQYF. CDR3 bases: TGTGCCAGCAGCCAATCCGTGGGACCCCCCAGGGGTACGCAGTATTTT.